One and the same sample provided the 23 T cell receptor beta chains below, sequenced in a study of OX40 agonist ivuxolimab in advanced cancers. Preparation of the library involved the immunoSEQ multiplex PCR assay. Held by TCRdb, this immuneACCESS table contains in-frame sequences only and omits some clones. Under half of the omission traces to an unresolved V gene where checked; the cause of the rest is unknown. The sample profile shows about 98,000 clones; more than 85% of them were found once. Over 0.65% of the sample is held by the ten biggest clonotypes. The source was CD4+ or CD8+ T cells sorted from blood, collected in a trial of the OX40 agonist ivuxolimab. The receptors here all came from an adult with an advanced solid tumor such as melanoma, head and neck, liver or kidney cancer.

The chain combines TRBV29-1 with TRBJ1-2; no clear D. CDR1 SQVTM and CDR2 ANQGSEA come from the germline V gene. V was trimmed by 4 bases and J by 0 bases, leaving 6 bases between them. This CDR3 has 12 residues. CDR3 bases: TGCAGCGTTGGAGAGACTAACTATGGCTACACCTTC. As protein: CSVGETNYGYTF. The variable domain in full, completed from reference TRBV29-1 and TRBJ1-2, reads SAVISQKPSRDICQRGTSLTIQCQVDSQVTMMFWYRQQPGQSLTLIATANQGSEATYESGFVIDKFPISRPNLTFSTLTVSNMSPEDSSIYLCSVGETNYGYTFGSGTRLTVV.

This CDR3 reads CASSLARAGAYNEQFF. The DNA for the CDR3 is TGCGCCAGCAGCTTGGCCCGGGCAGGGGCCTACAATGAGCAGTTCTTC. This chain uses TRBV5-1 with TRBJ2-1, with D tentatively TRBD1 (6 bases). There are 16 residues in the CDR3. Germline values: CDR1 SGHRS, CDR2 YFSETQ. V dropped 0 bases and J dropped 2 bases, with 12 bases sitting between them.

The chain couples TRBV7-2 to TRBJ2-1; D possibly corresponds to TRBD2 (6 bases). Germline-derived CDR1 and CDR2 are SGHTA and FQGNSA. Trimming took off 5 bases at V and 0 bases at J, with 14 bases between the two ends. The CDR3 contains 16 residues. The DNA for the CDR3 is TGTGCCAGCAGCCGTCTTAGCGGTAGCTCCTACAATGAGCAGTTCTTC. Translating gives CASSRLSGSSYNEQFF.

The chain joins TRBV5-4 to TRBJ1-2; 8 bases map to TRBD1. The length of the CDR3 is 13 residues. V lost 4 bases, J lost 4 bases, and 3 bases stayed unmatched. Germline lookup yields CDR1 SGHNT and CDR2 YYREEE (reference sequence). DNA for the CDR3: TGTGCCAGCAGCGGGGACAGGATCTATGGCTACACCTTC. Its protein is CASSGDRIYGYTF.

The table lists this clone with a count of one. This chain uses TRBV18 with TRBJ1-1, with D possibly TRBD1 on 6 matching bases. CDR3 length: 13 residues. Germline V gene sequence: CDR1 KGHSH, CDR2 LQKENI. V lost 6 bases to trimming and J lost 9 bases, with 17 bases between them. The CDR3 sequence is CASSLTGDKQAFF. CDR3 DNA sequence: TGTGCCAGCTCTCTGACGGGGGACAAACAAGCTTTCTTT.

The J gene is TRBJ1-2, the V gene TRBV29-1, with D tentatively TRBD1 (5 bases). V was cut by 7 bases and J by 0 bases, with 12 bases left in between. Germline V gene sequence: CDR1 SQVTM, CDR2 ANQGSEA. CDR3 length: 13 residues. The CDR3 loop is CSAWGLPNYGYTF. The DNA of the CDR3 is TGCAGCGCCTGGGGACTCCCTAACTATGGCTACACCTTC.

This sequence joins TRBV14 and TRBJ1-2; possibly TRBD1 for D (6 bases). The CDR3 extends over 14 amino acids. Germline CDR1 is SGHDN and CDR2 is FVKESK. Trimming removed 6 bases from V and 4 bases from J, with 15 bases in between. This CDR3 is CASSPNRAAYGYTF. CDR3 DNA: TGTGCCAGCAGTCCAAACAGGGCAGCCTATGGCTACACCTTC.

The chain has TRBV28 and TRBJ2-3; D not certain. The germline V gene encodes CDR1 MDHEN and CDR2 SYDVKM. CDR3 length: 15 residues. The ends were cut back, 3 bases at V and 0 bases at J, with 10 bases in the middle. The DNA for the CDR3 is TGTGCCAGCAGTTTGCAACGATCTAGCACAGATACGCAGTATTTT. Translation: CASSLQRSSTDTQYF.

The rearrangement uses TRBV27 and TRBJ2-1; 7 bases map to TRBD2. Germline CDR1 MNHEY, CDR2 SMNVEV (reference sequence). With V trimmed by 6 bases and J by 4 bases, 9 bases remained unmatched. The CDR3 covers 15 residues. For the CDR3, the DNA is TGTGCCAGCAGAGTTCGCGGGGGACGATACAATGAGCAGTTCTTC. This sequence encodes CASRVRGGRYNEQFF.

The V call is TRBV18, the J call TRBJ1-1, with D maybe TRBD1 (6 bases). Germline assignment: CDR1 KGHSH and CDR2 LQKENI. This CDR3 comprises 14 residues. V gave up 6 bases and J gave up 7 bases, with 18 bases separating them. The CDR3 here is CASSSGEVYGEAFF. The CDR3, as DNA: TGTGCCAGCTCGTCAGGGGAGGTTTATGGTGAAGCTTTCTTT.

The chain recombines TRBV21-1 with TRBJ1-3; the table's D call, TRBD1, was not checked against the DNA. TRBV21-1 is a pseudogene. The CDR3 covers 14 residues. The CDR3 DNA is TGTGCCAGCAGCACAGGGTTATCTGGAAACACCATATATTTT. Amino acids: CASSTGLSGNTIYF.

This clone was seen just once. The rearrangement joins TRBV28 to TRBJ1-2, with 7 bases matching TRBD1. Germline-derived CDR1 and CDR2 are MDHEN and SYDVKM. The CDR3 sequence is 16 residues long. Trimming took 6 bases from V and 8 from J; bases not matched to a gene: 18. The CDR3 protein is CASRSDRAGLFMGYTF. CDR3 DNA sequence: TGTGCCAGCAGGTCAGACAGGGCCGGTCTATTCATGGGCTACACCTTC.

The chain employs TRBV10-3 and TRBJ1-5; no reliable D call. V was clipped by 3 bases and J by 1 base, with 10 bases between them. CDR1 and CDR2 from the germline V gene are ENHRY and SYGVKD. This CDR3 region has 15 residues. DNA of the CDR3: TGTGCCATCAGTGAAGGACGGGAGAGCAATCAGCCCCAGCATTTT. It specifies CAISEGRESNQPQHF.

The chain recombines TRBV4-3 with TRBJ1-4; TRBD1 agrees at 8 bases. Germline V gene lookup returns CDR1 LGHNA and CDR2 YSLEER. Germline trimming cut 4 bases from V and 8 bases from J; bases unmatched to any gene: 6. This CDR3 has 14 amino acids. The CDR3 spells CASSPGQGGEKLFF. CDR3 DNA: TGCGCCAGCAGCCCCGGACAGGGCGGAGAAAAACTGTTTTTT.

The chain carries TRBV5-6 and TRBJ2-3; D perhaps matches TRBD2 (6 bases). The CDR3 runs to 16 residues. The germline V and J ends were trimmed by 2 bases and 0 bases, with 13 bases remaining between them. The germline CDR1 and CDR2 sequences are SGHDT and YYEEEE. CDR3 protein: CASSFRAGTSTDTQYF. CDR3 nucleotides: TGTGCCAGCAGCTTCCGGGCGGGAACTAGCACAGATACGCAGTATTTT. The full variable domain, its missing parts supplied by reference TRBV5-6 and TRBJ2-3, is DAGVTQSPTHLIKTRGQQVTLRCSPKSGHDTVSWYQQALGQGPQFIFQYYEEEERQRGNFPDRFSGHQFPNYSSELNVNALLLGDSALYLCASSFRAGTSTDTQYFGPGTRLTVL.

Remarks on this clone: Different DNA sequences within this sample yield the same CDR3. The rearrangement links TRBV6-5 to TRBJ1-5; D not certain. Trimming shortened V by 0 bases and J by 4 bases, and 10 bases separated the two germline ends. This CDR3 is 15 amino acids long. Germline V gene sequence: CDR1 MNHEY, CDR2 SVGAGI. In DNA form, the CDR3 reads TGTGCCAGCAGTTACTCGAGAGTGGGGAATCAGCCCCAGCATTTT. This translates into CASSYSRVGNQPQHF.

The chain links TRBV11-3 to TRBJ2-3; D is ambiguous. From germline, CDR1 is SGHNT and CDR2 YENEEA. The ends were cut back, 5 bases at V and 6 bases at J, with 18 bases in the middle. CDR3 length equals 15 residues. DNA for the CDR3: TGTGCCAGCAGCCTCGGGTCAGACGATTGGGATACGCAGTATTTT. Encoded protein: CASSLGSDDWDTQYF.

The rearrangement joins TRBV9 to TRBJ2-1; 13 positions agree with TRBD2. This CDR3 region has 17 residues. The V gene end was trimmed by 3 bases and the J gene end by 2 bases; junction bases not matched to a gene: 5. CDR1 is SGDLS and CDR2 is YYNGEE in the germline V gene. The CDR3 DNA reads TGTGCCAGCAGCGAAGGACTAGCGGGAGCCCCCTACAATGAGCAGTTCTTC. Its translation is CASSEGLAGAPYNEQFF.

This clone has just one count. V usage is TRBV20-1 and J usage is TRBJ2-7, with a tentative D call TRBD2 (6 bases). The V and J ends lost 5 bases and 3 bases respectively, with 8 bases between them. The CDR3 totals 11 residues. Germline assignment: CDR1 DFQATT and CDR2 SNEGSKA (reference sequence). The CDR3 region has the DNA TGCAGTGCTCCGACTAGCTACGAGCAGTACTTC. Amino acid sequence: CSAPTSYEQYF.

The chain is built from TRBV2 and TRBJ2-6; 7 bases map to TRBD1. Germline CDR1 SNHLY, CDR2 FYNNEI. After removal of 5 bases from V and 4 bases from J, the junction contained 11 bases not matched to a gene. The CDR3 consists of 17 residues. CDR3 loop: CASSLRDSAQGANVLTF. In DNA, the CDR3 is TGTGCCAGCAGTCTCCGGGACAGCGCCCAGGGGGCCAACGTCCTGACTTTC.

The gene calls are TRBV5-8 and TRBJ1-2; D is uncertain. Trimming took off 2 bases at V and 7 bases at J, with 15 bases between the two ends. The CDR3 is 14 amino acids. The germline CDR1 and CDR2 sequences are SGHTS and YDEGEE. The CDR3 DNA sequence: TGTGCCAGCAGCTTAGTAACCGCAAGGATTGGCTACACCTTC. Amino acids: CASSLVTARIGYTF.

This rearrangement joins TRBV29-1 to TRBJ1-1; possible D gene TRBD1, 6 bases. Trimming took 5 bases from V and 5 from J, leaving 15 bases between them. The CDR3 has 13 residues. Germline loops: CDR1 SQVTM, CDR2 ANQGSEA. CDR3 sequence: CSVRRGGGTEAFF. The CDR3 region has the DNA TGCAGCGTTCGCCGGGGGGGCGGAACTGAAGCTTTCTTT.

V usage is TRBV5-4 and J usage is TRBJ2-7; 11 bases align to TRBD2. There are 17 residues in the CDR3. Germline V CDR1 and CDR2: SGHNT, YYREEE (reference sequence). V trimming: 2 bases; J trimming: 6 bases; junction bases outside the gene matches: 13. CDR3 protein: CASSFSTSGRASVEQYV. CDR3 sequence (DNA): TGTGCCAGCAGCTTTAGTACTAGCGGGAGAGCATCGGTCGAGCAGTACGTC.